Listed below are T cell receptor beta chains from one sample, sequenced in a study of cytomegalovirus exposure and HLA in healthy donors. Sequenced by immunoSEQ multiplex PCR; TCRdb stores in-frame clones only, minus some. This table holds about 190,000 clones, 75% to 90% found once. Sequencing was carried out using PBMCs. Receptors were obtained from a woman aged 45 to 65 in good health and CMV-seropositive. CDR3s include the opening cysteine and the closing phenylalanine or tryptophan. Each record gives: D gene, CDR3 length, V gene, CDR3 protein. D genes are given only for firm matches.

D gene: NA; CDR3 length: 17; V gene: TRBV4-1; CDR3 protein: CASSQTLAGPSGNTIYF
D gene: NA; CDR3 length: 12; V gene: TRBV11-2; CDR3 protein: CASSFRGNEQYF
D gene: NA; CDR3 length: 13; V gene: TRBV10-3; CDR3 protein: CAISRTDTYEQYF
D gene: NA; CDR3 length: 13; V gene: TRBV6-1; CDR3 protein: CASSDGRGTEAFF
D gene: TRBD1; CDR3 length: 16; V gene: TRBV18; CDR3 protein: CASSLAQTGINQPQHF
D gene: TRBD1; CDR3 length: 15; V gene: TRBV5-1; CDR3 protein: CASSNGGTEDEKLFF
D gene: NA; CDR3 length: 15; V gene: TRBV7-2; CDR3 protein: CASSLFVRNTGELFF
D gene: NA; CDR3 length: 15; V gene: TRBV28; CDR3 protein: CASSYPRRGTGELFF
D gene: NA; CDR3 length: 15; V gene: TRBV15; CDR3 protein: CATSRDQTVTGELFF
D gene: TRBD1; CDR3 length: 15; V gene: TRBV9; CDR3 protein: CASSTRTGGIDEQYF
D gene: TRBD2; CDR3 length: 15; V gene: TRBV9; CDR3 protein: CASSLGRTSGGELFF
D gene: TRBD2; CDR3 length: 15; V gene: TRBV19; CDR3 protein: CASSNRQIAGGPQYF
D gene: NA; CDR3 length: 13; V gene: TRBV2; CDR3 protein: CASSGLFNSPLHF
D gene: NA; CDR3 length: 18; V gene: TRBV10-1; CDR3 protein: CASRVILSTEYSNQPQHF
D gene: TRBD2; CDR3 length: 15; V gene: TRBV7-2; CDR3 protein: CASSLAGGSTDTQYF
D gene: NA; CDR3 length: 13; V gene: TRBV2; CDR3 protein: CASSETGRNEQFF
D gene: NA; CDR3 length: 17; V gene: TRBV4-3; CDR3 protein: CASSQDSGSSYNSPLHF
D gene: NA; CDR3 length: 13; V gene: TRBV7-9; CDR3 protein: CASSLEAASALHF
D gene: NA; CDR3 length: 17; V gene: TRBV7-3; CDR3 protein: CASSPLGSGANTGELFF
D gene: NA; CDR3 length: 12; V gene: TRBV6-1; CDR3 protein: CASSDYGYEQYF
D gene: NA; CDR3 length: 18; V gene: TRBV30; CDR3 protein: CAWSEAAQGASPFLEAFF
D gene: TRBD2; CDR3 length: 15; V gene: TRBV7-2; CDR3 protein: CASSVFAGDSYEQYF
D gene: NA; CDR3 length: 13; V gene: TRBV11-2; CDR3 protein: CASSLGWGEKLFF
D gene: NA; CDR3 length: 12; V gene: TRBV5-1; CDR3 protein: CASSPDTKGYTF
D gene: TRBD2; CDR3 length: 16; V gene: TRBV7-2; CDR3 protein: CASSSNSGGVGDTQYF
D gene: NA; CDR3 length: 17; V gene: TRBV2; CDR3 protein: CASSERAGRYSTDTQYF
D gene: TRBD2; CDR3 length: 14; V gene: TRBV11-1; CDR3 protein: CASSPGTTSGELFF
D gene: TRBD2; CDR3 length: 16; V gene: TRBV7-8; CDR3 protein: CASSLNPSGAQETQYF
D gene: TRBD1; CDR3 length: 16; V gene: TRBV11-2; CDR3 protein: CASSLGGQTGLYEQYF
D gene: NA; CDR3 length: 15; V gene: TRBV4-3; CDR3 protein: CASSQAMPGSYEQYF
D gene: NA; CDR3 length: 16; V gene: TRBV9; CDR3 protein: CASSVGSSPYNSPLHF
D gene: NA; CDR3 length: 14; V gene: TRBV28; CDR3 protein: CASSQGGSNQPQHF
D gene: NA; CDR3 length: 15; V gene: TRBV5-1; CDR3 protein: CASSLETSFSGELFF
D gene: NA; CDR3 length: 15; V gene: TRBV28; CDR3 protein: CASSPHRQEIYGYTF
D gene: TRBD2; CDR3 length: 14; V gene: TRBV9; CDR3 protein: CASSPGTSGYEQYF
D gene: NA; CDR3 length: 14; V gene: TRBV2; CDR3 protein: CASSGFLGGGGYTF
D gene: TRBD1; CDR3 length: 12; V gene: TRBV6-5; CDR3 protein: CASSGTGVYQFF
D gene: TRBD1; CDR3 length: 16; V gene: TRBV7-9; CDR3 protein: CSSSPPGQKLTDTQYF
D gene: TRBD2; CDR3 length: 16; V gene: TRBV6-5; CDR3 protein: CASSYGAGGLGNERFF
D gene: NA; CDR3 length: 15; V gene: TRBV7-3; CDR3 protein: CASSSSGSPGGKAFF
D gene: NA; CDR3 length: 15; V gene: TRBV25-1; CDR3 protein: CASSVQATNTGELFF
D gene: TRBD1; CDR3 length: 14; V gene: TRBV6-5; CDR3 protein: CATTRRQGDTEAFF
D gene: TRBD1; CDR3 length: 13; V gene: TRBV18; CDR3 protein: CASSPGGGQGQFF
D gene: TRBD1; CDR3 length: 15; V gene: TRBV7-9; CDR3 protein: CASSGTGTAYNEQFF
D gene: TRBD1; CDR3 length: 16; V gene: TRBV7-2; CDR3 protein: CASSLAGDRGGNEQFF
D gene: NA; CDR3 length: 12; V gene: TRBV7-9; CDR3 protein: CASSLGGVEAFF